This T cell receptor beta chain was profiled in a study of Ad26.COV2.S vaccination and SARS-CoV-2 variants. Study in general: This donor came from the COV1001 trial of Ad26.COV2.S. Intramuscular Ad26.COV2.S at 5x10^10 or 1x10^11 viral particles.

Points from the study as a whole: Analytic work on TCR breadth and depth might have understated the full extent of total T cell responses. Placebo and vaccine recipients had non-spike TCR breadth that was similar.

Per the germline V gene, CDR1 is MNHEY and CDR2 is SVGAGI. V lost 0 bases and J 5 bases, leaving 6 bases between the germline ends. There are 13 residues in the CDR3. Profiling relied on immunoSEQ multiplex PCR, and the TCRdb table lists in-frame clones only, not all of them. The sample includes some 450,000 clones, roughly 88% seen only once; the top ten take about 4.5%. Treatment described: roughly 19 received Ad26.COV2.S at low or high dose, single or two shots; about 5 received placebo; per-sample allocation not given. Samples were taken on day 63 after the first vaccine or placebo injection. This clone was seen a handful of times. The antigen remains undetermined.

This receptor was obtained from a person aged 18-60 years who received the Ad26.COV2.S COVID-19 vaccine or a placebo. This rearrangement joins TRBV6-5 to TRBJ2-3, with unresolved D. The specimen comprised peripheral blood, sampled in a trial of Ad26.COV2.S vaccine versus placebo. CDR3: CASSYSPGDTQYF. DNA for the CDR3: TGTGCCAGCAGTTACTCCCCGGGAGATACGCAGTATTTT.